This TCR beta chain was sequenced in a study of blood T cells in healthy people across ages. As for the study in general: Template switching captured about one barcoded beta molecule per two T cells.

Alongside a J-beta primer mix, a sample-barcoded 5' primer served in a second PCR lasting about 7 to 12 cycles. A tag from a template-switch adaptor with 12 random nucleotides marked each cDNA molecule. TCRdb processed the 5' RACE reads anew with MiXCR; each CDR3 protein has one entry. The repertoire holds 550,000 to 700,000 distinct CDR3 sequences, with 25% to 30% as singletons. Germline V gene data show CDR1 as SGHTA and CDR2 as FQGNSA. The germline V and J ends were trimmed by 6 bases and 2 bases, with 13 bases remaining between them. There are 14 residues in the CDR3. The rearrangement links TRBV7-2 to TRBJ1-1; TRBD1 is a possible D gene (6 bases). The sample comprised blood. The clonotype was recovered from an older woman in good health. The CDR3 DNA reads TGTGCCAGCAGTTCCCACAGGGTTAACACTGAAGCTTTCTTT. Its translation: CASSSHRVNTEAFF.